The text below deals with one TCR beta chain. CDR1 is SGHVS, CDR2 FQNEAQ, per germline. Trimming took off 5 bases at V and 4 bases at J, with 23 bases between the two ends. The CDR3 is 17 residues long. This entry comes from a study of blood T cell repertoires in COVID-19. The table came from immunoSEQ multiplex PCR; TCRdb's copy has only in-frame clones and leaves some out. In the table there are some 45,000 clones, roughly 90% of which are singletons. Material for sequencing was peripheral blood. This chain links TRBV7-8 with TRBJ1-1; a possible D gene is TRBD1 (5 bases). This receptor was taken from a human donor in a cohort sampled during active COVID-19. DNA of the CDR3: TGTGCCAGCAGCATGGAGGGAGGGGAGGTATTGGGCACTGAAGCTTTCTTT. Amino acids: CASSMEGGEVLGTEAFF. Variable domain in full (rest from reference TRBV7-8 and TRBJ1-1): GAGVSQSPRYKVAKRGQDVALRCDPISGHVSLFWYQQALGQGPEFLTYFQNEAQLDKSGLPSDRFFAERPEGSVSTLKIQRTQQEDSAVYLCASSMEGGEVLGTEAFFGQGTRLTVV.